This T cell receptor (beta chain) is from a study of T cell responses to AZD1222 COVID-19 vaccine. General study findings and limits: The study found Spike-specific TCR breadth and depth rose after two AZD1222 doses.

A remark on this clone: Its antigen is not known.

Trimming removed 0 bases from V and 5 bases from J, with 14 bases in between. Per the germline V gene, CDR1 is MNHEY and CDR2 is SVGEGT. The CDR3 length is 15 residues. Repertoires were generated with immunoSEQ multiplex PCR, while TCRdb's copy carries only in-frame clones and drops some. The data contain roughly 120,000 clones, about nine tenths of them seen just once; the ten biggest clones take up around 5%. V and J are TRBV6-2 or TRBV6-3 and TRBJ2-7, with D uncertain. This clonotype originated in an adult in good health. The source was peripheral blood, collected on day 0 of AZD1222 vaccination. The CDR3 here is CASSYSSQEVNEQYF. CDR3 coding DNA: TGTGCCAGCAGTTACTCGAGCCAAGAAGTCAACGAGCAGTACTTC.